Listed below are T cell receptor beta chains from one sample, sequenced in a study of T cells in Graves' hyperthyroidism and ophthalmopathy. One entry per CDR3 protein, called by TCRdb with MiXCR from the multiplex PCR reads. Found here are some 400,000 distinct CDR3 sequences, approximately 15% of them singletons; the top ten hold 11%. What was sequenced was blood. The receptors were sampled from a woman aged 60 to 75 with Graves' hyperthyroidism. The CDR3 runs from the conserved cysteine through the conserved F or W. D genes are given only for firm matches. Rows may omit the clone size; those that give it use once, few, many or a size class.

abundance,v_gene,j_gene,d_gene,CDR3nt,CDR3aa
-,TRBV7-9,TRBJ1-5,TRBD1,TGTGCCAGCAGCCCTGGACAGGGGGATGCTCAGCCCCAGCATTTT,CASSPGQGDAQPQHF
many,TRBV12-3/TRBV12-4,TRBJ2-1,TRBD2,TGTGCCAGCAGAGGACTAGCGGAGAGTGGTGAGCAGTTCTTC,CASRGLAESGEQFF
many,TRBV24-1,TRBJ1-1,-,TGTGCCACCAGTGAAAACGACAGGCCGAACGGAGCTTTCTTT,CATSENDRPNGAFF
many,TRBV7-9,TRBJ1-1,-,TGTGCCAGCAGCTTGTTCGTAGGGTCAAGGGGTCGTCGTAGTAAAGCTTTCTTT,CASSLFVGSRGRRSKAFF
many,TRBV11-2,TRBJ2-1,-,TGTGCCAGCAGCTTAGAGAGTCCTAGCGCTGAGCAGTTCTTC,CASSLESPSAEQFF
many,TRBV2,TRBJ2-5,-,TGTGCCAGCAGTGATTCAGGGACCGAGACCCAGTACTTC,CASSDSGTETQYF
-,TRBV9,TRBJ1-2,-,TGTGCCAGCAGCCCTAGAGGGGGTCCCTATGGCTACACCTTC,CASSPRGGPYGYTF
many,TRBV11-3,TRBJ2-2,TRBD2,TGTGCCAGCACCGGGACTAGCGGCACCGGGGAGCTGTTTTTT,CASTGTSGTGELFF
many,TRBV5-5,TRBJ2-3,TRBD2,TGTGCCAGCAGCTTAGCACTAGCGGGAGGCCCGAGCACAGATACGCAGTATTTT,CASSLALAGGPSTDTQYF
many,TRBV28,TRBJ2-5,TRBD2,TGTGCCCCCCCTTCGGCGGGGGAAAGAGAGACCCAGTACTTC,CAPPSAGERETQYF
-,TRBV12-5,TRBJ2-2,-,TGTGCTAGTGGTAGCGGACAGACCACCGGGGAGCTGTTTTTT,CASGSGQTTGELFF
few,TRBV15,TRBJ1-1,-,TGTGCCACCAGCTTAAGAGGTGGAGGGAACACTGAAGCTTTCTTT,CATSLRGGGNTEAFF
many,TRBV12-5,TRBJ1-1,TRBD1,TGTGCTAGTGGTTTGGGCCCCGGGACAGCAGCTTTCTTT,CASGLGPGTAAFF
many,TRBV12-3/TRBV12-4,TRBJ2-7,-,TGTGCCAGCAGTTTAGCGCATGGCAGGGGGGGATACGAGCAGTACTTC,CASSLAHGRGGYEQYF
many,TRBV3-1,TRBJ1-6,-,TGTGCCAGCAGCCAAGATGGGCAGGGGTCGTCACCCCTCCACTTT,CASSQDGQGSSPLHF
many,TRBV7-2,TRBJ2-7,TRBD2,TGTGCCAGCAGCTTAGGGGGGACTAGCGGGGCCCTCTACGAGCAGTACTTC,CASSLGGTSGALYEQYF
many,TRBV11-2,TRBJ2-3,-,TGTGCCAGCAGCCCAACACTGGGTAGCGGAGACACAGATACGCAGTATTTT,CASSPTLGSGDTDTQYF
-,TRBV11-2,TRBJ2-7,-,TGTGCCAGCAGCCTGCAGGGGTGGGAGCAGTACTTC,CASSLQGWEQYF
few,TRBV4-2,TRBJ2-7,TRBD2,TGTGCCAGCAGCCAATCTACTCCGGGACTAGCAGCCTCCTACGAGCAGTACTTC,CASSQSTPGLAASYEQYF
few,TRBV28,TRBJ2-6,-,TGTGCCGCCAGCAGTTTAGGAGGGTCTGGGGCCAACGTCCTGACTTTC,CAASSLGGSGANVLTF
many,TRBV29-1,TRBJ2-7,TRBD1,TGCAGCGCCCACAGGGGCTACGAGCAGTACTTC,CSAHRGYEQYF
many,TRBV29-1,TRBJ2-3,-,TGCAGCGTCCCGACAGCCACAGATACGCAGTATTTT,CSVPTATDTQYF
many,TRBV7-8,TRBJ2-5,-,TGTGCCAGCAGCCCACGGACGACTAGTCGAGGACAAGAGACCCAGTACTTC,CASSPRTTSRGQETQYF
-,TRBV9,TRBJ1-6,TRBD1,TGTGCCAGCAGCCCCCGGACAGGGGCGACCTCCTATAATTCACCCCTCCACTTT,CASSPRTGATSYNSPLHF
many,TRBV11-1,TRBJ2-2,-,TGTGCCAGCAGCTTAACAGGGCAAACCGGGGAGCTGTTTTTT,CASSLTGQTGELFF
many,TRBV2,TRBJ1-2,-,TGTGCCCGGGGTGCGGGGGTAGGAGGCTACACCTTC,CARGAGVGGYTF
many,TRBV19,TRBJ2-1,-,TGTGCCAGTAGTATCCACTCTAGGGGGAAGGGCAATGAGCAGTTCTTC,CASSIHSRGKGNEQFF
few,TRBV19,TRBJ2-7,-,TGTGCCAGTAGACCTGCCACGGGGAGTTTGGGCGAGCAGTACTTC,CASRPATGSLGEQYF
once,TRBV11-2,TRBJ2-2,TRBD2,TGTGCCAGCAGCTTACGGACTAGGGGGAACACCGGGGAGCTGTTTTTT,CASSLRTRGNTGELFF
many,TRBV29-1,TRBJ2-1,TRBD2,TGCAGCGTTGAAGGGCTAGCGGGAGCAGAGCAGTTCTTC,CSVEGLAGAEQFF
-,TRBV4-1,TRBJ1-5,-,TGCGCCAGCAGCCGAACCGGGGCCAGTACTCAGCCCCAGCATTTT,CASSRTGASTQPQHF
many,TRBV5-1,TRBJ2-7,TRBD1,TGCGCCAGCAGCTTGGGACAGGGTTATGAGACTTCAACATTCAACGAGCAGTACTTC,CASSLGQGYETSTFNEQYF
many,TRBV10-3,TRBJ2-5,-,TGTGCCGTCCAAAAGCGGTCTGAAGAGACCCAGTACTTC,CAVQKRSEETQYF
many,TRBV4-1,TRBJ2-2,-,TGCGCCAGCAGCCAAGCTCCGCGGACAGTTTCGAACACCGGGGAGCTGTTTTTT,CASSQAPRTVSNTGELFF
-,TRBV11-2,TRBJ2-1,TRBD2,TGTGCCAGCAGCTTAGAGGCGGGAGGGCCCCGGGAGCAGTTCTTC,CASSLEAGGPREQFF
many,TRBV27,TRBJ1-5,-,TGTGCCAGCAGTGTGCTTAGCAATCAGCCCCAGCATTTT,CASSVLSNQPQHF
few,TRBV20-1,TRBJ2-5,TRBD2,TGCAGTGCTGGAGACGCTAGCGGGAGGGTCCGAGAGACCCAGTACTTC,CSAGDASGRVRETQYF
few,TRBV5-1,TRBJ2-1,TRBD2,TGCGCCAGCAGCTCCCCCACTAGCGGGGTTCGGTACAATGAGCAGTTCTTC,CASSSPTSGVRYNEQFF
-,TRBV18,TRBJ2-3,-,TGTGCCAGCTCACCACGAACAGTTTCGCACACAGATACGCAGTATTTT,CASSPRTVSHTDTQYF
once,TRBV28,TRBJ1-2,TRBD1,TGTGCCAGCAGTTTACCGGGACAGGGTGGTGGCTACACCTTC,CASSLPGQGGGYTF